The sequence of this T cell receptor beta chain was determined in a study of cytomegalovirus exposure and HLA in healthy donors. Primers included in the PCR were 60 Vbeta and 13 Jbeta primers. Assay: immunoSEQ multiplex PCR; the TCRdb copy retains only in-frame clones and omits some. Altogether around 200,000 clones are present, around 80% being singletons, with the ten largest covering under 0.25%. Each of the donors was a healthy bone marrow donor. This clone appeared a single time. CDR3 size: 15 residues. With 4 bases clipped from V and 10 bases from J, the junction kept 7 bases outside the gene matches. Germline V gene data show CDR1 as SEHNR and CDR2 as FQNEAQ (reference sequence).

The chain joins TRBV7-9 to TRBJ2-1; 13 nucleotides align to TRBD2. The sample was PBMCs. The origin of this receptor is a girl aged 2 to 9 in good health and CMV-seronegative. DNA of the CDR3: TGTGCCAGCAGCTCTCCGGGACTAGCGGGGCTCGAGCAGTTCTTC. This encodes CASSSPGLAGLEQFF.